What follows are 20 T cell receptor beta chains derived from one specimen sequenced in a study of blood T cell repertoires in COVID-19. Profiling relied on immunoSEQ multiplex PCR, and the TCRdb table lists in-frame clones only, not all of them. The sample gives over 60,000 clones, 85% to 90% of which show up once; 4.9% is in the top ten. Sample: peripheral blood. These receptors were collected from a woman in her fifties or sixties with active COVID-19.

The rearrangement uses TRBV6-5 and TRBJ2-5; 8 bases are a match to TRBD1. Unmatched junction bases numbered 7, after V lost 7 bases and J lost 0 bases. The CDR3 spans 15 residues. Germline-derived CDR1 and CDR2 are MNHEY and SVGAGI. In DNA form, the CDR3 reads TGTGCCAGCACCCCGACAGGGGTCGACCAAGAGACCCAGTACTTC. Amino acid sequence: CASTPTGVDQETQYF.

Regarding this clone: The sample holds other DNA sequences that translate to the same CDR3. The chain couples TRBV14 to TRBJ2-5; D gene unclear. The CDR3 totals 11 residues. Germline CDR1 is SGHDN and CDR2 is FVKESK. With 4 bases removed from V and 4 bases from J, the gap between germline ends came to 4 bases. CDR3 DNA sequence: TGTGCCAGCAGCCCCAGAGAGACCCAGTACTTC. As protein: CASSPRETQYF.

The chain links TRBV3-1 (or the pseudogene TRBV3-2) to TRBJ1-1; 8 nucleotides match TRBD1. Germline CDR1 and CDR2: LGHDT and YNNKEL (reference sequence). The CDR3 is 18 residues long. The V segment lost 5 bases and the J segment 3 bases; nucleotides outside the gene matches: 17. CDR3 DNA sequence: TGTGCCAGCAGCTTCGACAGGGGTGGGTTGTGGTTAGACACTGAAGCTTTCTTT. As protein: CASSFDRGGLWLDTEAFF.

In its sample, this clone was seen once. V gene TRBV5-8 combines with J gene TRBJ2-5, with D possibly matching TRBD1 (5 bases). The length of the CDR3 is 15 residues. The V end lost 0 bases, the J end lost 2 bases, and 11 bases lay between the germline ends. Germline assignment: CDR1 SGHTS and CDR2 YDEGEE. The CDR3 bases are TGTGCCAGCAGCTTGGGGACAAAGGGGCAAGAGACCCAGTACTTC. Translated: CASSLGTKGQETQYF. The full variable domain, with the rest looked up from reference TRBV5-8 and TRBJ2-5, is EAGVTQSPTHLIKTRGQQATLRCSPISGHTSVYWYQQALGLGLQFLLWYDEGEERNRGNFPPRFSGRQFPNYSSELNVNALELEDSALYLCASSLGTKGQETQYFGPGTRLLVL.

This sequence joins TRBV7-9 and TRBJ2-1, with 7 bases matching TRBD2. Germline V gene lookup returns CDR1 SEHNR and CDR2 FQNEAQ (reference sequence). V lost 10 bases to trimming and J lost 5 bases; unmatched junction nucleotides: 8. The CDR3 has 13 amino acids. The CDR3 DNA follows: TGTGCCATCTCGGGAGGAACGAACAATGAGCAGTTCTTC. Protein product: CAISGGTNNEQFF.

The chain uses TRBV5-1 and TRBJ1-1, with D hard to call. Per germline, CDR1 SGHRS and CDR2 YFSETQ. The V end lost 1 base, the J end lost 4 bases, and 14 bases lay between the germline ends. The CDR3 spans 15 residues. The CDR3, as DNA: TGCGCCAGCAGCTTGCTGGCAGCCCCGGGCACTGAAGCTTTCTTT. This sequence encodes CASSLLAAPGTEAFF.

The J gene is TRBJ2-5, the V gene TRBV13, with a possible D match to TRBD2 (5 bases). Germline V gene lookup returns CDR1 PRHDT and CDR2 FYEKMQ (reference sequence). V was cut by 2 bases and J by 5 bases, with 9 bases left in between. This CDR3 region has 13 residues. CDR3 nucleotides: TGTGCCAGCAGCTTACGGGGTGCGGAGACCCAGTACTTC. Protein sequence: CASSLRGAETQYF.

The chain has TRBV28 and TRBJ2-7, with TRBD1 as a possible D gene (5 bases). This CDR3 contains 12 residues. CDR1 and CDR2 from the germline V gene are MDHEN and SYDVKM. Trimming cost V 6 bases and J 3 bases, with 9 bases left between them. CDR3 residues: CASSPDSYEQYF. CDR3 DNA sequence: TGTGCCAGCAGCCCTGACAGCTACGAGCAGTACTTC.

J is TRBJ2-1 and V is TRBV5-4; 11 positions match TRBD2. Germline V CDR1 and CDR2: SGHNT, YYREEE (reference sequence). The CDR3 runs to 17 residues. Trimming cost V 5 bases and J 5 bases; bases outside gene matches: 12. The CDR3 DNA reads TGTGCCAGCAGGGGGGGGCTCCCGGGACTAGCGGACAATGAGCAGTTCTTC. As protein: CASRGGLPGLADNEQFF.

V and J are TRBV9 and TRBJ1-5; 9 bases match TRBD1. J gave up 6 bases and V 3 bases, and 10 bases lay outside the gene matches. Germline CDR1 reads SGDLS; CDR2 reads YYNGEE. CDR3 length: 16 amino acids. The CDR3: CASSETTGGVGQPQHF. CDR3 sequence (DNA): TGTGCCAGCAGCGAGACGACAGGGGGGGTAGGTCAGCCCCAGCATTTT.

The J gene is TRBJ2-5, the V gene TRBV10-2; 7 nucleotides align to TRBD2. CDR1 is WSHSY and CDR2 is SAAADI in the germline V gene. With V trimmed by 5 bases and J by 5 bases, 11 bases remained unmatched. This CDR3 spans 15 amino acids. CDR3 nucleotides: TGCGCCAGCAGTTCGCCCGGGGCGGGAGTGGAGACCCAGTACTTC. Its protein product is CASSSPGAGVETQYF.

The chain has TRBV28 and TRBJ2-4; D is undetermined. CDR1 is MDHEN and CDR2 is SYDVKM in the germline V gene. The CDR3 spans 14 residues. V was cut by 6 bases and J by 6 bases, with 15 bases left in between. DNA for the CDR3: TGTGCCAGCAGCCCAAAGAGCTTTGGAAACATTCAGTACTTC. Amino acids: CASSPKSFGNIQYF.

The rearrangement links TRBV6-4 to TRBJ2-3; TRBD1 might be the D (6 bases). Germline loops: CDR1 MRHNA, CDR2 SNTAGT. Deletions cut 3 bases from V and 11 bases from J, with 18 bases between. CDR3 length: 14 residues. The CDR3 region is CASSDLPGDTEQYF. The CDR3 DNA is TGTGCCAGCAGTGATCTTCCCGGGGACACGGAGCAGTATTTT.

The rearrangement links TRBV19 to TRBJ2-5; the D gene is possibly TRBD1 (5 bases). The germline V and J ends were trimmed by 3 bases and 3 bases, with 11 bases remaining between them. Per the germline V gene, CDR1 is LNHDA and CDR2 is SQIVND (reference sequence). The CDR3 is 14 residues long. CDR3 in DNA: TGTGCCAGTAGTATTCAGGGTCCCAAAGAGACCCAGTACTTC. Encoded protein: CASSIQGPKETQYF.

This clone was recorded only once. The chain employs TRBV9 and TRBJ2-5; weak D call: TRBD2 (6 bases). Looked up from germline, CDR1 is SGDLS and CDR2 is YYNGEE. The CDR3 runs 17 residues. Trimming removed 0 bases from V and 1 base from J, with 16 bases in between. DNA for the CDR3: TGTGCCAGCAGCGTAGGGGTAGCGGAGAACATCCAAGAGACCCAGTACTTC. The encoded protein is CASSVGVAENIQETQYF. The full variable domain, rest sourced from reference TRBV9 and TRBJ2-5, is DSGVTQTPKHLITATGQRVTLRCSPRSGDLSVYWYQQSLDQGLQFLIQYYNGEERAKGNILERFSAQQFPDLHSELNLSSLELGDSALYFCASSVGVAENIQETQYFGPGTRLLVL.

The chain combines TRBV9 with TRBJ1-4; TRBD1 matches at 8 bases. This CDR3 is built from 14 residues. V dropped 5 bases and J dropped 4; count of bases not matched to a gene: 4. CDR1 and CDR2 from the germline V gene are SGDLS and YYNGEE. CDR3: CASSKGQVNEKLFF. DNA of the CDR3: TGTGCCAGCAGTAAGGGACAGGTTAATGAAAAACTGTTTTTT.

The CDR3 reads CASSQDPTWPLAGGTNEQFF. CDR3 DNA sequence: TGTGCCAGCAGCCAAGATCCGACGTGGCCCCTAGCGGGAGGTACGAATGAGCAGTTCTTC. V is TRBV3-1 (or the pseudogene TRBV3-2) and J is TRBJ2-1; TRBD2 matches at 11 bases. This CDR3 is 20 amino acids long. V was clipped by 0 bases and J by 7 bases; unmatched bases: 17. Per the germline V gene, CDR1 is LGHDT and CDR2 is YNNKEL (reference sequence).

The chain couples TRBV5-1 to TRBJ2-7; 9 nucleotides line up with TRBD1. The germline V gene has CDR1 SGHRS and CDR2 YFSETQ. Germline trimming cut 4 bases from V and 3 bases from J; bases unmatched to any gene: 5. The CDR3 spans 14 residues. The CDR3 DNA sequence: TGCGCCAGCAGCCCGGGACAGGGATACTACGAGCAGTACTTC. This gives the protein CASSPGQGYYEQYF.

The V and J genes are TRBV28 and TRBJ2-2; 8 nucleotides match TRBD2. Germline V gene data show CDR1 as MDHEN and CDR2 as SYDVKM. The junction had 8 bases not matched to a gene; V was cut back by 5 bases and J by 3 bases. The CDR3 length is 16 residues. The CDR3 region is CASSPGAGGYTGELFF. The CDR3 nucleotides read TGTGCCAGCAGTCCTGGGGCGGGAGGTTACACCGGGGAGCTGTTTTTT.

In this sample, this clone turned up a few times. The chain employs TRBV7-8 and TRBJ1-4, with a tentative D call TRBD1 (5 bases). V was cut by 5 bases and J by 2 bases, with 21 bases left in between. The CDR3 is 18 residues long. The germline V gene has CDR1 SGHVS and CDR2 FQNEAQ. CDR3 protein: CASSPDMAGLSTNEKLFF. The CDR3 coding sequence is TGTGCCAGCAGCCCAGACATGGCAGGGCTGTCTACTAATGAAAAACTGTTTTTT.